One TCR beta chain is described in this entry. Its antigen is unknown. Within the sample, other DNA sequences also encode this same CDR3. The sample is drawn from a study of shared clonotypes between healthy human individuals. General observations from the study: A handful of donors showed sharing of around 5% of naive CD4 clonotypes. Generally, naive subsets (rather than memory subsets) showed larger estimated richness.

Germline V lookup: CDR1 KGHSH, CDR2 LQKENI. Between the trimmed V and J ends, which lost 3 bases and 5 bases, there was a span of 10 bases. The CDR3 has 14 amino acids. Genomic DNA of each subset was evenly split across several immunoSEQ plates. Sequencing was performed with immunoSEQ multiplex PCR; in TCRdb, only in-frame clones are kept and a portion is missing. Of about 700,000 clones in the sample, approximately 79% were seen once. The sequencing sample was made of memory CD4+ T cells sorted from blood. The subset is: CD45RA-negative fraction. V usage is TRBV18 and J usage is TRBJ2-2; tentative D call: TRBD1 (6 bases). The origin of this receptor is a woman in her twenties or thirties in good health. CDR3: CASSPGQNTGELFF. The CDR3 DNA reads as TGTGCCAGCTCACCTGGACAGAATACCGGGGAGCTGTTTTTT. The full variable domain, with the rest looked up from reference TRBV18 and TRBJ2-2, is NAGVMQNPRHLVRRRGQEARLRCSPMKGHSHVYWYRQLPEEGLKFMVYLQKENIIDESGMPKERFSAEFPKEGPSILRIQQVVRGDSAAYFCASSPGQNTGELFFGEGSRLTVL.